This T cell receptor (beta chain) stems from a study of T cell repertoires in cytomegalovirus infection (dated by TCRdb to about 2019). For context, the study as a whole: Recently identified HLA-C-restricted CMV epitopes, whose presentation resists viral immunomodulation, were targeted by peptide stimulations together with well-studied HLA-B-restricted epitopes. The HLA type of each donor mattered for the analysis, because public TCR beta signatures pointed to carriage of CMV infection along with the matching HLA type.

After removal of 6 bases from V and 6 bases from J, the junction retains 10 bases not matched to a gene. From the cysteine through the phenylalanine, the CDR3 covers 14 amino acids. Only the CDR3 DNA is retained, 42 bases long and in frame from the first base. CDR1 and CDR2 were assigned from the germline V gene (reference sequence) as LNHDA and SQIVND. The full study reports these points: The ex vivo response was dominated by HLA-C-restricted CMV-specific TCR beta clonotypes, and the single most frequent clonotype in two of eight donors was supplied by these HLA-C-restricted clonotypes. Cumulative frequency of public TCR beta family members discriminated carriers of CMV infection plus the relevant HLA type in this cohort and an independent roughly 340-donor cohort.

The intended sense of this specimen's treatment or condition label: in vitro stimulation with specific CMV peptide epitopes to enrich CMV-specific T cells. As regards this clonotype: Its antigen is unknown. The sample holds no much larger clone one base away, and base qualities are not on file.

The instrument was an Illumina HiSeq 1500. TCRdb trimmed public reads at Q25 via fastp, called clones via MiXCR and kept in-frame beta chains. Identical CDR3 protein sequences are pooled into one entry, listed with their most common genes and DNA. For this sample there are approximately 990,000 distinct CDR3 sequences; 25% to 40% appear just once. The leading ten clones occupy roughly 12% of the sample. Recombination linked TRBV19 to TRBJ1-2; TRBD1 lines up with 7 middle nucleotides. This specimen consisted of cultured CD8+ T cells from PBMCs, obtained from culture after CMV antigen stimulation. This TCR came from a human donor in good health (CMV status not recorded). Some clones in this sample may be carry-over from other donors' samples. The CDR3 region reads CASSPTGPEDGYTF. The DNA sequence reads TGTGCCAGTAGCCCGACAGGGCCCGAGGATGGCTACACCTTC.